This T cell receptor (beta chain) was sequenced in a study of T cells in Graves' hyperthyroidism and ophthalmopathy. Turning to this clonotype: Its antigen is currently unknown.

CDR1 and CDR2 from the germline V gene are SNHLY and FYNNEI. The CDR3 is made up of 17 amino acids. J was trimmed by 1 base and V by 7 bases; bases with no gene match: 7. Study-wide results and caveats: Ophthalmopathy, which appeared later, was predicted by the model a median 6.5 months before onset.

Patients aged 18 to 65 had newly diagnosed hyperthyroidism that had lasted under 2 months. Not enrolled were patients with uncontrolled infection, other autoimmune disease, pregnancy or lactation. Initially, at the first diagnosis of hyperthyroidism and before any ophthalmopathy symptoms, blood was sampled. What was amplified from RNA transcripts were TCR beta CDR3 regions. The primer set for the first-round RT-PCR of the TCR CDR3 was HTBI. TCRdb analysed the multiplex PCR reads with MiXCR anew, one entry per CDR3 protein. The sample carries approximately 600,000 distinct CDR3 sequences, about 15% recorded once.

The source material was blood. This sequence originates from a woman in her twenties or thirties with Graves' hyperthyroidism that later progressed to Graves' ophthalmopathy. This sequence joins TRBV2 and TRBJ2-1; TRBD2 agrees at 13 bases. In DNA, the CDR3 is TGTGCCAGCATCTGGACTAGCGGGAGTGGATCCTACAATGAGCAGTTCTTC. Translation gives CASIWTSGSGSYNEQFF.